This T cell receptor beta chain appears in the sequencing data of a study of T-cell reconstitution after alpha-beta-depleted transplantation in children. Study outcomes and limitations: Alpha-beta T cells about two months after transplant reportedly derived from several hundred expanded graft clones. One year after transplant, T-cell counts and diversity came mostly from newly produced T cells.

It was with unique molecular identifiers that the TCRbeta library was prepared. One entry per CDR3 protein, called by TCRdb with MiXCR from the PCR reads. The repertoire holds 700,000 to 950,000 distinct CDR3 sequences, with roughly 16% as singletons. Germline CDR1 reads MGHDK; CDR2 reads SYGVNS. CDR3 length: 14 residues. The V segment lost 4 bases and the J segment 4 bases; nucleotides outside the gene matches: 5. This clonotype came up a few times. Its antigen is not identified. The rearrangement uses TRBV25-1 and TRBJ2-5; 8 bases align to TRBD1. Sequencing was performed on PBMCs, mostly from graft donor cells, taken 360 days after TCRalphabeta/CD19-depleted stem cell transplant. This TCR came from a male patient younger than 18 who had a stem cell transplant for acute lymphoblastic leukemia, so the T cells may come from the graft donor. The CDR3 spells CASSGGQGRETQYF. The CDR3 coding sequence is TGTGCCAGCAGTGGAGGACAGGGTCGAGAGACCCAGTACTTC.